These 31 T cell receptor beta chains were all obtained from the same sample, sequenced in a study of blood T cell repertoires in COVID-19. Assay: immunoSEQ multiplex PCR; the TCRdb copy retains only in-frame clones and omits some. This sample has roughly 180,000 clones, with about four fifths found just once. Sequenced sample: PBMCs or T cells enriched from blood (not recorded which). These receptors were taken from a woman between 50 and 59 years old in a cohort exposed to, infected with or recovered from COVID-19 (not recorded which).

V and J are TRBV10-2 and TRBJ2-7, with 11 bases that match TRBD2. V lost 5 bases to trimming and J lost 10 bases; unmatched junction nucleotides: 19. CDR1 is WSHSY, CDR2 SAAADI, per germline. The CDR3 length is 17 residues. The CDR3 nucleotides are TGCGCCAGCAGTATCCCTATGACTAGCGGGAACAGTGGTGCTCAGTACTTC. Translated, it gives CASSIPMTSGNSGAQYF.

Regarding this clone: At the DNA level, this CDR3 is encoded by other sequences in the same sample as well. The V call is TRBV5-1, the J call TRBJ1-5; D is undetermined. The CDR3 has 14 residues. Germline V lookup: CDR1 SGHRS, CDR2 YFSETQ. With 0 bases removed from V and 4 bases from J, the gap between germline ends came to 8 bases. The CDR3 protein is CASSLDGVNQPQHF. The CDR3 coding sequence is TGCGCCAGCAGCTTGGACGGAGTTAATCAGCCCCAGCATTTT.

The chain carries TRBV28 and TRBJ2-7; 8 nucleotides match TRBD1. CDR1 and CDR2 (germline): MDHEN, SYDVKM. Losses at the gene ends were 8 bases for V and 4 bases for J; bases not matched to a gene: 19. The CDR3 runs 17 residues. This CDR3 is CASFPPLPTGALYEQYF. CDR3 nucleotides: TGTGCCAGCTTTCCGCCCTTGCCGACAGGGGCTCTATACGAGCAGTACTTC.

This clone has only one observation. The rearrangement joins TRBV18 to TRBJ1-1; D gene uncertain. Trimming took off 0 bases at V and 1 base at J, with 6 bases between the two ends. This CDR3 is 14 amino acids long. Germline V gives CDR1 KGHSH, CDR2 LQKENI. The CDR3 sequence: CASSPPTENTEAFF. The CDR3 DNA reads as TGTGCCAGCTCACCACCTACAGAGAACACTGAAGCTTTCTTT.

The rearrangement joins TRBV28 to TRBJ1-5; the D gene is possibly TRBD1 (6 bases). The V end lost 6 bases, the J end lost 3 bases, and 12 bases lay between the germline ends. Germline V gene data show CDR1 as MDHEN and CDR2 as SYDVKM. The CDR3 is 14 amino acids. Written as DNA, the CDR3 is TGTGCCAGCAGAACAGGGTTCATCAATCAGCCCCAGCATTTT. Its translation: CASRTGFINQPQHF. The full variable domain, with the rest looked up from reference TRBV28 and TRBJ1-5, is DVKVTQSSRYLVKRTGEKVFLECVQDMDHENMFWYRQDPGLGLRLIYFSYDVKMKEKGDIPEGYSVSREKKERFSLILESASTNQTSMYLCASRTGFINQPQHFGDGTRLSIL.

This clone was counted a few times. The chain is built from TRBV5-4 and TRBJ2-7, with D tentatively TRBD2 (5 bases). Trimming left V 3 bases short and J 2 bases short, with 15 bases between. Germline-derived CDR1 and CDR2 are SGHNT and YYREEE (reference sequence). This CDR3 region has 15 residues. For the CDR3, the DNA is TGTGCCAGCAGCTCAGCAAGGGCGGGCACCTACGAGCAGTACTTC. It encodes CASSSARAGTYEQYF.

The rearrangement uses TRBV5-4 and TRBJ2-1; TRBD2 matches at 8 bases. There are 16 residues in the CDR3. Losses at the gene ends were 3 bases for V and 0 bases for J; bases not matched to a gene: 5. Germline values: CDR1 SGHNT, CDR2 YYREEE (reference sequence). In nucleotides, the CDR3 is TGTGCCAGCAGCTCCGGGGGGGCGAGCTCCTACAATGAGCAGTTCTTC. Protein product: CASSSGGASSYNEQFF.

The CDR3 sequence is CASRTDQGSDEQFF. CDR3 DNA: TGTGCCAGCAGGACCGACCAGGGGTCCGATGAGCAGTTCTTC. V and J are TRBV6-5 and TRBJ2-1; a possible D gene is TRBD1 (6 bases). The V and J ends lost 6 bases and 8 bases respectively, with 17 bases between them. The CDR3 spans 14 residues. The germline gives CDR1 MNHEY, CDR2 SVGAGI.

This chain joins TRBV27 and TRBJ1-5; 7 positions agree with TRBD1. With V trimmed by 6 bases and J by 0 bases, 11 bases remained unmatched. The CDR3 sequence is 17 residues long. Germline V gene lookup returns CDR1 MNHEY and CDR2 SMNVEV (reference sequence). The DNA of the CDR3 is TGTGCCAGCAGATCCGGTTTTGGACAGGTTAGCAATCAGCCCCAGCATTTT. Translation gives CASRSGFGQVSNQPQHF.

The chain has TRBV28 and TRBJ1-5, with 9 positions matching TRBD1. The CDR3 runs to 16 residues. Per the germline V gene, CDR1 is MDHEN and CDR2 is SYDVKM. The V gene end was trimmed by 5 bases and the J gene end by 9 bases; junction bases not matched to a gene: 14. The CDR3 protein is CASSALDRGVQRPQHF. DNA for the CDR3: TGTGCCAGCAGTGCCTTGGACAGGGGAGTTCAACGGCCCCAGCATTTT.

The V call is TRBV3-1 (or the pseudogene TRBV3-2), the J call TRBJ2-5, with 8 bases fitting TRBD1. V gave up 3 bases and J gave up 2 bases; unmatched junction bases: 8. The CDR3 consists of 16 residues. Per germline, CDR1 LGHDT and CDR2 YNNKEL (reference sequence). The CDR3, as DNA: TGTGCCAGCAGCCAGGATCGACAGGGGACTCAAGAGACCCAGTACTTC. This codes for CASSQDRQGTQETQYF.

This clone was counted a single time. CDR3 loop: CSVQGQASYEQYF. CDR3 nucleotide sequence: TGCAGCGTTCAAGGACAGGCCTCCTACGAGCAGTACTTC. The V and J genes are TRBV29-1 and TRBJ2-7; TRBD1 aligns across 7 bases. The germline V gene has CDR1 SQVTM and CDR2 ANQGSEA. V was pared by 5 bases and J by 0 bases, with 4 bases of the junction left unmatched. CDR3 size: 13 residues.

The V gene is TRBV28, the J gene TRBJ1-2; possible D gene TRBD1, 6 bases. CDR3 length: 13 residues. V was clipped by 2 bases and J by 6 bases, with 10 bases between them. Germline CDR1 and CDR2: MDHEN and SYDVKM. CDR3 sequence (DNA): TGTGCCAGCAGTTTACCGGACAGAAATGGCTACACCTTC. Protein: CASSLPDRNGYTF.

V gene TRBV5-8 combines with J gene TRBJ1-1, with TRBD1 matching 7 bases. CDR3 length: 14 residues. The V gene end was trimmed by 3 bases and the J gene end by 6 bases; junction bases not matched to a gene: 8. The V gene's germline CDR1 is SGHTS and CDR2 YDEGEE. As DNA, the CDR3 is TGTGCCAGCAGCTCGACAGGGTTTGGCTCTGAAGCTTTCTTT. Its protein product is CASSSTGFGSEAFF.

V gene TRBV5-1 combines with J gene TRBJ1-5; D is ambiguous. Germline V gene lookup returns CDR1 SGHRS and CDR2 YFSETQ. CDR3 length: 14 residues. The V end lost 0 bases, the J end lost 3 bases, and 7 bases lay between the germline ends. CDR3 sequence: CASSLGGINQPQHF. CDR3 sequence (DNA): TGCGCCAGCAGCTTGGGAGGGATCAATCAGCCCCAGCATTTT. The full variable domain, in which reference TRBV5-1 and TRBJ1-5 provide the parts outside the CDR3, is KAGVTQTPRYLIKTRGQQVTLSCSPISGHRSVSWYQQTPGQGLQFLFEYFSETQRNKGNFPGRFSGRQFSNSRSEMNVSTLELGDSALYLCASSLGGINQPQHFGDGTRLSIL.

The chain carries TRBV7-9 and TRBJ1-4; possibly TRBD1 for D (6 bases). There are 17 residues in the CDR3. CDR1 and CDR2 from the germline V gene are SEHNR and FQNEAQ (reference sequence). V lost 5 bases and J 4 bases, leaving 20 bases between the germline ends. This CDR3 is CASSRSTPQGNNEKLFF. CDR3 nucleotide sequence: TGTGCCAGCAGCCGATCCACACCCCAGGGGAATAATGAAAAACTGTTTTTT.

This chain joins TRBV15 and TRBJ2-7; TRBD1 agrees at 9 bases. V was pared by 0 bases and J by 6 bases, with 3 bases of the junction left unmatched. The length of the CDR3 is 14 residues. Germline V gene data show CDR1 as LNHNV and CDR2 as YYDKDF (reference sequence). The CDR3: CATSRDRQGGEQYF. The CDR3 coding sequence is TGTGCCACCAGCAGAGATAGACAGGGGGGCGAGCAGTACTTC. Based on the CDR3 plus reference TRBV15 and TRBJ2-7, the full variable domain is DAMVIQNPRYQVTQFGKPVTLSCSQTLNHNVMYWYQQKSSQAPKLLFHYYDKDFNNEADTPDNFQSRRPNTSFCFLDIRSPGLGDTAMYLCATSRDRQGGEQYFGPGTRLTVT.

CDR3 loop: CASSQNKDRDIQYF. The CDR3 DNA reads TGCGCCAGCAGCCAAAATAAGGACAGGGACATTCAGTACTTC. The chain combines TRBV4-1 with TRBJ2-4; TRBD1 aligns across 8 bases. Trimming at V came to 2 bases and at J to 8 bases, leaving 5 bases not matched to a gene. This CDR3 is built from 14 residues. Germline V gives CDR1 MGHRA, CDR2 YSYEKL.

This clone was observed once. The chain employs TRBV28 and TRBJ2-2, with D possibly TRBD2 on 5 matching bases. Germline assignment: CDR1 MDHEN and CDR2 SYDVKM. Trimming removed 4 bases at V and 5 bases at J, with 14 bases between. The CDR3 spans 15 residues. Here the CDR3 DNA reads TGTGCCAGCAGTTCCCCCGGGGTATGGACCGGGGAGCTGTTTTTT. This codes for CASSSPGVWTGELFF.

This sequence joins TRBV5-6 and TRBJ1-1; 8 nucleotides agree with TRBD1. Germline CDR1 is SGHDT and CDR2 is YYEEEE. There are 14 residues in the CDR3. The V and J ends lost 4 bases and 4 bases, in that order; junction bases with no gene match: 6. This CDR3 is CASSPTGVGTEAFF. DNA for the CDR3: TGTGCCAGCAGCCCGACAGGGGTCGGCACTGAAGCTTTCTTT.

The J gene is TRBJ2-1, the V gene TRBV19; 13 bases map to TRBD2. V lost 5 bases to trimming and J lost 0 bases; unmatched junction nucleotides: 10. This CDR3 has 19 residues. The V gene's germline CDR1 is LNHDA and CDR2 SQIVND (reference sequence). The CDR3, as DNA: TGTGCCAGTAGTTTAGTGGGACTAGCGGGAAAGAGCTCCTACAATGAGCAGTTCTTC. Its translation: CASSLVGLAGKSSYNEQFF.

The chain combines TRBV18 with TRBJ2-1, with 11 bases that match TRBD1. The CDR3 consists of 15 residues. After removal of 3 bases from V and 7 bases from J, the junction contained 5 bases not matched to a gene. Per germline, CDR1 KGHSH and CDR2 LQKENI. CDR3 protein: CASSPGTGGRNEQFF. CDR3 DNA sequence: TGTGCCAGCTCACCCGGGACAGGGGGAAGAAATGAGCAGTTCTTC.

The J gene is TRBJ2-3, the V gene TRBV19, with TRBD2 as a possible D gene (6 bases). V gave up 4 bases and J gave up 0 bases, with 8 bases separating them. The germline V gene has CDR1 LNHDA and CDR2 SQIVND (reference sequence). This CDR3 region has 14 residues. The CDR3 here is CASSSGASTDTQYF. CDR3 sequence (DNA): TGTGCCAGTAGTAGCGGGGCTAGCACAGATACGCAGTATTTT.

The J gene is TRBJ1-2, the V gene TRBV18; no definite D call. The CDR3 spans 15 residues. Trimming took off 4 bases at V and 0 bases at J, with 12 bases between the two ends. Germline V lookup: CDR1 KGHSH, CDR2 LQKENI. CDR3 in amino acids: CASSLDYRANYGYTF. The CDR3 nucleotides are TGTGCCAGCTCACTAGACTACAGAGCTAACTATGGCTACACCTTC.

The chain employs TRBV12-3 or TRBV12-4 and TRBJ1-1; TRBD1 is a possible D gene (6 bases). Trimming pared 5 bases from V and 0 bases from J, leaving 7 bases between. CDR3 size: 13 residues. CDR3 sequence: CASSRTVNTEAFF. The DNA of the CDR3 is TGTGCCAGCAGTAGGACAGTGAACACTGAAGCTTTCTTT.

V is TRBV24-1 and J is TRBJ1-2; tentatively, D is TRBD1 (6 bases). V lost 1 base and J lost 3, with 11 bases in between. The CDR3 has 15 residues. Per germline, CDR1 KGHDR and CDR2 SFDVKD. The CDR3 protein is CATSDLAQGDYGYTF. CDR3 DNA sequence: TGTGCCACCAGTGATTTAGCACAGGGCGACTATGGCTACACCTTC.

The chain recombines TRBV24-1 with TRBJ1-2, with D possibly being TRBD1 (6 bases). V lost 4 bases, J lost 3 bases, and 11 bases lay in between. CDR1 and CDR2 from the germline V gene are KGHDR and SFDVKD. The CDR3 is made up of 14 amino acids. In DNA form, the CDR3 reads TGTGCCACCAGTGAGGACAGAGATTACTATGGCTACACCTTC. Translation gives CATSEDRDYYGYTF.

The genes are TRBV19 and TRBJ1-5, with D perhaps TRBD1 (6 bases). The germline V gene encodes CDR1 LNHDA and CDR2 SQIVND (reference sequence). The CDR3 loop spans 16 amino acids. V lost 2 bases to trimming and J lost 1 base, with 12 bases between them. The DNA of the CDR3 is TGTGCCAGTAGTATATGGTGGCAGGGGAGCAATCAGCCCCAGCATTTT. Protein sequence: CASSIWWQGSNQPQHF.

In its sample, this clone was seen once. The chain carries TRBV29-1 and TRBJ1-5, with D perhaps matching TRBD1 (6 bases). Trimming stripped 5 bases from V and 4 bases from J, with 12 bases between. CDR1 and CDR2 (germline): SQVTM, ANQGSEA. The CDR3 runs to 13 residues. The CDR3 here is CSVSGGQNQPQHF. The CDR3 DNA reads TGCAGCGTTAGCGGGGGGCAAAATCAGCCCCAGCATTTT.

This chain joins TRBV3-1 (or the pseudogene TRBV3-2) and TRBJ1-1, with D possibly being TRBD1 (5 bases). The germline V and J ends were trimmed by 0 bases and 5 bases, with 13 bases remaining between them. From germline, CDR1 is LGHDT and CDR2 YNNKEL (reference sequence). The CDR3 extends over 15 amino acids. CDR3 DNA: TGTGCCAGCAGCCAAGAATCCAGGGCCGCAACTGAAGCTTTCTTT. This codes for CASSQESRAATEAFF.

The chain couples TRBV7-2 to TRBJ2-7; D is uncertain. The CDR3 length is 16 residues. The V gene's germline CDR1 is SGHTA and CDR2 FQGNSA. V was cut by 2 bases and J by 2 bases, with 16 bases left in between. CDR3 residues: CASSLRGVAVTYEQYF. DNA of the CDR3: TGTGCCAGCAGCTTAAGAGGCGTTGCAGTTACCTACGAGCAGTACTTC.